This T cell receptor beta chain was sequenced during a study of metastatic and nonmetastatic thyroid tumors. Patients had received no treatment of any kind before thyroid surgery. The CDR3 covers 14 residues. Germline V gene lookup returns CDR1 LGHNA and CDR2 YNFKEQ. Trimming shortened V by 1 base and J by 7 bases, and 11 bases separated the two germline ends. TCRdb re-called the PCR reads with MiXCR. The sample holds under 30,000 clones, roughly 15% seen once. This clone was detected many times. Input material: blood. This clonotype originated in a male donor with papillary thyroid cancer or a benign thyroid nodule (not recorded which). Some clones in this sample may be carry-over from other donors' samples. The rearrangement joins TRBV4-2 to TRBJ2-4; D gene uncertain. The CDR3 DNA reads TGTGCCAGCAGCCAAGCCGCCAGTCGGAACATTCAGTACTTC. Translating it yields CASSQAASRNIQYF.